These T cell receptor beta chains were read from a single sample in a study of cytomegalovirus exposure and HLA in healthy donors. The data were produced by immunoSEQ multiplex PCR, yet TCRdb's version contains in-frame clones alone and is incomplete. The sample comprises about 160,000 clones, roughly 80% of which are singletons, and around 2% rests with the top ten. Sequencing was performed on PBMCs. The receptors stem from a female donor in good health and CMV-seronegative. Each CDR3 is given with its conserved first and last residue. D genes are given only for firm matches. Not all rows give a size; the values are once, few, many and, for expanded clones, a class.

abundance	d_gene	len	v_gene	j_gene	CDR3aa	CDR3nt
.	.	15	TRBV5-1	TRBJ1-1	CASSLAGGLNTEAFF	TGCGCCAGCAGCTTGGCCGGAGGGTTGAACACTGAAGCTTTCTTT
.	TRBD1	19	TRBV10-3	TRBJ2-6	CAISEPRDRGLTGANVLTF	TGTGCCATCAGTGAGCCCCGGGACAGGGGGCTCACTGGGGCCAACGTCCTGACTTTC
once	.	15	TRBV10-3	TRBJ2-1	CAISEASGGYNEQFF	TGTGCCATCAGTGAGGCTTCCGGGGGATACAATGAGCAGTTCTTC
.	TRBD1	15	TRBV7-9	TRBJ1-4	CASSKAGTGFEKLFF	TGTGCCAGCAGCAAAGCCGGGACAGGATTCGAAAAACTGTTTTTT
.	.	15	TRBV4-2	TRBJ2-5	CASSQPSSDRETQYF	TGTGCCAGCAGCCAACCGTCTAGCGACCGAGAGACCCAGTACTTC
.	.	14	TRBV2	TRBJ2-1	CASSGRARYNEQFF	TGTGCCAGCAGTGGGCGGGCCAGATACAATGAGCAGTTCTTC
.	.	16	TRBV15	TRBJ1-4	CATSFIPGKTNEKLFF	TGTGCCACCAGCTTCATTCCAGGGAAGACTAATGAAAAACTGTTTTTT
.	.	15	TRBV5-6	TRBJ2-7	CASSLGRGAGYEQYF	TGTGCCAGCAGCTTGGGACGGGGTGCGGGTTACGAGCAGTACTTC
.	TRBD1	18	TRBV10-1	TRBJ1-4	CASSESRWRDRVDEKLFF	TGCGCCAGCAGTGAGTCTAGGTGGCGGGACAGGGTGGATGAAAAACTGTTTTTT
.	TRBD2	13	TRBV29-1	TRBJ2-7	CSVEAGGTYEQYF	TGCAGCGTTGAAGCGGGAGGAACCTACGAGCAGTACTTC
.	TRBD2	15	TRBV2	TRBJ2-5	CASSEAGGWRETQYF	TGTGCCAGCAGTGAAGCCGGGGGGTGGAGAGAGACCCAGTACTTC
.	.	13	TRBV29-1	TRBJ1-2	CSVEFGVRYGYTF	TGCAGCGTTGAGTTCGGGGTACGGTATGGCTACACCTTC
.	.	13	TRBV18	TRBJ1-2	CASSPIGEYGYTF	TGTGCCAGCTCACCAATCGGGGAGTATGGCTACACCTTC
few	.	14	TRBV4-1	TRBJ1-1	CASSQGLANTEAFF	TGCGCCAGCAGCCAAGGTTTAGCGAACACTGAAGCTTTCTTT
few	.	14	TRBV30	TRBJ1-4	CAWSGRGINEKLFF	TGTGCCTGGAGTGGCCGGGGGATTAATGAAAAACTGTTTTTT
few	TRBD1	14	TRBV9	TRBJ1-2	CASSVEGTGRGYTF	TGTGCCAGCAGCGTAGAAGGGACAGGTCGTGGCTACACCTTC
few	TRBD1	14	TRBV27	TRBJ2-7	CASSLGRGFWEQYF	TGTGCCAGCAGTTTGGGCAGGGGGTTTTGGGAGCAGTACTTC
once	.	14	TRBV27	TRBJ1-5	CASSLRSSNQPQHF	TGTGCCAGCAGTTTAAGGAGTAGCAATCAGCCCCAGCATTTT
.	.	14	TRBV19	TRBJ1-4	CASSPGRPNEKLFF	TGTGCCAGTTCCCCAGGCCGCCCTAATGAAAAACTGTTTTTT
.	TRBD2	16	TRBV7-7	TRBJ2-3	CASSLGIAGGPNTQYF	TGTGCCAGCAGCTTAGGAATAGCGGGAGGCCCGAATACGCAGTATTTT
.	TRBD2	15	TRBV30	TRBJ2-7	CAWSFGGGRFYEQYF	TGTGCCTGGAGTTTTGGGGGAGGGCGTTTCTACGAGCAGTACTTC
.	TRBD2	17	TRBV4-1	TRBJ2-7	CASSHSGLAGGRYEQYF	TGCGCCAGCAGCCACTCCGGACTAGCGGGGGGCCGTTACGAGCAGTACTTC
.	.	12	TRBV29-1	TRBJ1-1	CSVEGWGREAFF	TGCAGCGTTGAGGGCTGGGGCAGAGAAGCTTTCTTT
.	.	14	TRBV27	TRBJ1-5	CASSYEGSNQPQHF	TGTGCCAGCAGTTACGAGGGAAGCAATCAGCCCCAGCATTTT
.	.	15	TRBV7-3	TRBJ2-5	CASSPSGQLQETQYF	TGTGCCAGCAGCCCGTCAGGACAGCTCCAAGAGACCCAGTACTTC
.	TRBD1	18	TRBV5-1	TRBJ1-6	CASSLTPGTGSYNSPLHF	TGCGCCAGCAGCTTGACCCCCGGGACAGGGTCCTATAATTCACCCCTCCACTTT
once	TRBD2	14	TRBV18	TRBJ2-7	CASSGTSGRDEQYF	TGTGCCAGCTCGGGGACTAGCGGGAGGGACGAGCAGTACTTC
.	.	14	TRBV5-1	TRBJ2-5	CASSSGTTQETQYF	TGCGCCAGCAGCTCGGGGACAACCCAAGAGACCCAGTACTTC
few	.	14	TRBV9	TRBJ1-6	CASSKANSNSPLHF	TGTGCCAGCAGCAAAGCGAACTCAAATTCACCCCTCCACTTT
.	.	16	TRBV5-4	TRBJ2-4	CASSSLDGTAKNIQYF	TGTGCCAGCAGCTCGCTGGACGGGACTGCCAAAAACATTCAGTACTTC
.	TRBD1	14	TRBV2	TRBJ1-1	CASTRDREGPEAFF	TGTGCCAGCACCCGGGACAGGGAGGGACCTGAAGCTTTCTTT
.	.	19	TRBV4-1	TRBJ2-2	CASSQQGAGAQGLTGELFF	TGCGCCAGCAGCCAGCAAGGGGCCGGGGCACAGGGTCTTACCGGGGAGCTGTTTTTT
few	.	14	TRBV13	TRBJ2-7	CASSYSGDRYEQYF	TGTGCCAGCTCCTATAGCGGTGACCGCTACGAGCAGTACTTC
few	.	11	TRBV7-6	TRBJ1-1	CASMNGGRAFF	TGTGCCAGCATGAATGGGGGGAGAGCTTTCTTT
.	TRBD1	11	TRBV10-2	TRBJ1-1	CASRGQGGAFF	TGCGCCAGCAGAGGACAGGGGGGGGCTTTCTTT
.	TRBD1	16	TRBV5-6	TRBJ2-5	CASTFLERGRSETQYF	TGTGCCAGCACCTTCTTGGAAAGGGGGCGCTCGGAGACCCAGTACTTC
.	TRBD1	15	TRBV6-1	TRBJ2-7	CASRSTGGSLGEQYF	TGTGCCAGCAGGTCTACAGGGGGTTCGCTAGGCGAGCAGTACTTC
once	.	14	TRBV6-5	TRBJ1-2	CASSPDGAKYGYTF	TGTGCCAGCAGCCCCGATGGGGCAAAGTATGGCTACACCTTC
few	TRBD1	16	TRBV5-6	TRBJ2-7	CASSSGQGADSYEQYF	TGTGCCAGCAGTTCCGGACAGGGGGCGGACTCCTACGAGCAGTACTTC
.	TRBD1	13	TRBV2	TRBJ1-1	CATQGVSNTEAFF	TGTGCCACCCAGGGGGTGTCGAACACTGAAGCTTTCTTT
.	.	15	TRBV13	TRBJ2-7	CASSLGLNVPYEQYF	TGTGCCAGCAGCTTAGGACTAAATGTCCCCTACGAGCAGTACTTC
few	.	14	TRBV11-3	TRBJ2-7	CASSLDQRGGEQYF	TGTGCCAGCAGCTTAGATCAACGAGGGGGCGAGCAGTACTTC
.	.	15	TRBV5-5	TRBJ1-1	CASSLRGFVGTEAFF	TGTGCCAGCAGCCTGCGAGGGTTCGTCGGCACTGAAGCTTTCTTT
.	TRBD2	13	TRBV30	TRBJ2-1	CAWAGLGVGEQFF	TGTGCCTGGGCGGGACTAGGGGTCGGTGAGCAGTTCTTC
.	TRBD1	15	TRBV27	TRBJ2-7	CASSYRGRETYEQYF	TGTGCCAGCAGTTACAGGGGTAGAGAAACCTACGAGCAGTACTTC
.	.	16	TRBV18	TRBJ2-1	CASSPARGSSYNEQFF	TGTGCCAGCTCACCAGCTAGGGGAAGCTCCTACAATGAGCAGTTCTTC
.	.	14	TRBV9	TRBJ2-1	CASGRGAPDDEQFF	TGTGCCAGCGGCCGGGGGGCTCCAGACGATGAGCAGTTCTTC
.	.	16	TRBV9	TRBJ1-6	CASSVAADPGNSPLHF	TGTGCCAGCAGCGTAGCAGCGGACCCGGGAAATTCACCCCTCCACTTT
.	TRBD1	17	TRBV18	TRBJ1-1	CASSPGQGAQKNTEAFF	TGTGCCAGCTCACCTGGACAGGGGGCGCAGAAGAACACTGAAGCTTTCTTT
once	TRBD1	13	TRBV27	TRBJ1-1	CASSLSGGHEAFF	TGTGCCAGCAGTTTATCAGGGGGCCATGAAGCTTTCTTT
once	.	15	TRBV6-6	TRBJ1-5	CASSYYRGSNQPQHF	TGTGCCAGCAGTTACTATCGGGGAAGCAATCAGCCCCAGCATTTT
.	.	15	TRBV5-1	TRBJ2-3	CASSLGTGFTDTQYF	TGCGCCAGCAGCTTAGGGACTGGATTCACAGATACGCAGTATTTT
.	TRBD1	16	TRBV19	TRBJ1-1	CASSIEEGQGWSEAFF	TGTGCCAGTAGTATAGAGGAGGGACAGGGGTGGTCTGAAGCTTTCTTT
.	TRBD1	17	TRBV6-1	TRBJ1-2	CASSGGQTGTGRGGYTF	TGTGCCAGCAGTGGGGGGCAGACCGGGACAGGGAGGGGTGGCTACACCTTC
.	.	13	TRBV7-3	TRBJ1-1	CASSPEGLTEAFF	TGTGCCAGCAGCCCCGAGGGACTGACTGAAGCTTTCTTT